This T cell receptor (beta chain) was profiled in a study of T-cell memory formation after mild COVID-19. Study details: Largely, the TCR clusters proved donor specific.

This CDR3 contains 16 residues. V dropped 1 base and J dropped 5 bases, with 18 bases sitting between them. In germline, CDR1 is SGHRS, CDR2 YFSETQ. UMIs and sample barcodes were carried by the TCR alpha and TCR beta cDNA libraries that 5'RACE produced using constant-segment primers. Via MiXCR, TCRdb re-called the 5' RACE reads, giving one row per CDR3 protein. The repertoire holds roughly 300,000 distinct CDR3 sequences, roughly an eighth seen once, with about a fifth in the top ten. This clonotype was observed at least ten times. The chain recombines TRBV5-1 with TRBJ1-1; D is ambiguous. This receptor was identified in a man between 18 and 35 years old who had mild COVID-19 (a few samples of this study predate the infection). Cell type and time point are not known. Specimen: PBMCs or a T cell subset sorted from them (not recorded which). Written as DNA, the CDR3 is TGCGCCAGCAGCTTGAGGCCGAGGACTTGGATGACTGAAGCTTTCTTT. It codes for CASSLRPRTWMTEAFF.